This T cell receptor beta chain was sequenced for a study of cytotoxic CD8 clonotypes in ibrutinib-treated CLL. Points from the study as a whole: Baseline-level clonality went beyond age-matched healthy donors and moved in step with circulating CD8+ T-cell counts.

Sequenced by immunoSEQ multiplex PCR; TCRdb stores in-frame clones only, minus some. This table holds about 140,000 clones, 80% to 95% found once. V shed 1 base and J 5 bases; nucleotides not matched to a gene: 5. The CDR3 extends over 14 amino acids. Germline CDR1 is SEHNR and CDR2 is FQNEAQ (reference sequence). For this clone: Its antigen is still unknown.

This sample comprised PBMCs, obtained after 12 months of ibrutinib treatment. The sequence was obtained from a human donor with chronic lymphocytic leukemia. J is TRBJ2-7 and V is TRBV7-9; 7 nucleotides agree with TRBD2. The CDR3 sequence is CASSLGLGGNEQYF. The CDR3 coding sequence is TGTGCCAGCAGCTTAGGGTTGGGAGGGAACGAGCAGTACTTC.